This is a list of T cell receptor beta chains from one sample in a study of blood T cells in healthy people across ages. TCRdb independently ran MiXCR on the 5' RACE reads; one entry per CDR3 protein. The table has around 2 million distinct CDR3 sequences, roughly 43% seen once. Sequencing was done on a sample of blood. The receptors shown here come from a human donor in good health. CDR3s include the opening cysteine and the closing phenylalanine or tryptophan. A D gene is named only where the DNA matches it firmly. The size entry is marked missing in some rows and otherwise reads once, few, many or a size class.

clone size,V gene,D gene,J gene,CDR3 DNA,CDR3 protein
few,TRBV20-1,-,TRBJ1-2,TGCAGTGCTAACCCCCCCACAGGGTACTATGGCTACACCTTC,CSANPPTGYYGYTF
-,TRBV6-1,TRBD1,TRBJ2-1,TGTGCCAGCAGTTTTATAGGGGGCTATGAGCAGTTCTTC,CASSFIGGYEQFF
-,TRBV30,TRBD1,TRBJ1-2,TGTGCCTGGAGGGGAGGACAGGGCTACTATGGCTACACCTTC,CAWRGGQGYYGYTF
few,TRBV12-3/TRBV12-4,-,TRBJ2-4,TGTGCCGACGGGCAGGGGTTAAACATTCAGTACTTC,CADGQGLNIQYF
-,TRBV5-6,-,TRBJ2-1,TGTGCCAGCAGCTTGGTAGGCCTCAATGAGCAGTTCTTC,CASSLVGLNEQFF
few,TRBV7-3,-,TRBJ2-3,TGTGCCAGCAGCTTAAATAGCCCGGGGGCGAGCACAGATACGCAGTATTTT,CASSLNSPGASTDTQYF
-,TRBV19,-,TRBJ2-1,TGTGCCAGTATAGGGCCTTCGTACAATGAGCAGTTCTTC,CASIGPSYNEQFF
-,TRBV7-2,-,TRBJ1-2,TGTGCCAGCAGCTTTAGGTCGGGGGCGGCTAACTATGGCTACACCTTC,CASSFRSGAANYGYTF
-,TRBV12-3/TRBV12-4,-,TRBJ2-7,TGTGCCAGCGGCCGGGACCACTCCTACGAGCAGTACTTC,CASGRDHSYEQYF
few,TRBV20-1,-,TRBJ2-7,TGCAGTGCTTTCGGCGGGACCTACGAGCAGTACTTC,CSAFGGTYEQYF
-,TRBV2,TRBD1,TRBJ2-1,TGTGCCAGCACCGTGGACAGGGTAGGGCAGTTCTTC,CASTVDRVGQFF
few,TRBV9,-,TRBJ2-1,TGTGCCAGCAGCGCCCGACCGGATGAGCAGTTCTTC,CASSARPDEQFF
-,TRBV5-1,TRBD1,TRBJ1-2,TGCGCCAGCAAAAGGGACAGGGGCTGTGATGGCTACACCTTC,CASKRDRGCDGYTF
-,TRBV4-3,-,TRBJ2-6,TGCGCCAGCAGCCCTCGGGGTAGCTCTGGGACCAACGTCCTGACTTTC,CASSPRGSSGTNVLTF
-,TRBV20-1,-,TRBJ1-5,TGCAGTGCTAGAGGATACGCTAGCAATCAGCCCCAGCATTTT,CSARGYASNQPQHF